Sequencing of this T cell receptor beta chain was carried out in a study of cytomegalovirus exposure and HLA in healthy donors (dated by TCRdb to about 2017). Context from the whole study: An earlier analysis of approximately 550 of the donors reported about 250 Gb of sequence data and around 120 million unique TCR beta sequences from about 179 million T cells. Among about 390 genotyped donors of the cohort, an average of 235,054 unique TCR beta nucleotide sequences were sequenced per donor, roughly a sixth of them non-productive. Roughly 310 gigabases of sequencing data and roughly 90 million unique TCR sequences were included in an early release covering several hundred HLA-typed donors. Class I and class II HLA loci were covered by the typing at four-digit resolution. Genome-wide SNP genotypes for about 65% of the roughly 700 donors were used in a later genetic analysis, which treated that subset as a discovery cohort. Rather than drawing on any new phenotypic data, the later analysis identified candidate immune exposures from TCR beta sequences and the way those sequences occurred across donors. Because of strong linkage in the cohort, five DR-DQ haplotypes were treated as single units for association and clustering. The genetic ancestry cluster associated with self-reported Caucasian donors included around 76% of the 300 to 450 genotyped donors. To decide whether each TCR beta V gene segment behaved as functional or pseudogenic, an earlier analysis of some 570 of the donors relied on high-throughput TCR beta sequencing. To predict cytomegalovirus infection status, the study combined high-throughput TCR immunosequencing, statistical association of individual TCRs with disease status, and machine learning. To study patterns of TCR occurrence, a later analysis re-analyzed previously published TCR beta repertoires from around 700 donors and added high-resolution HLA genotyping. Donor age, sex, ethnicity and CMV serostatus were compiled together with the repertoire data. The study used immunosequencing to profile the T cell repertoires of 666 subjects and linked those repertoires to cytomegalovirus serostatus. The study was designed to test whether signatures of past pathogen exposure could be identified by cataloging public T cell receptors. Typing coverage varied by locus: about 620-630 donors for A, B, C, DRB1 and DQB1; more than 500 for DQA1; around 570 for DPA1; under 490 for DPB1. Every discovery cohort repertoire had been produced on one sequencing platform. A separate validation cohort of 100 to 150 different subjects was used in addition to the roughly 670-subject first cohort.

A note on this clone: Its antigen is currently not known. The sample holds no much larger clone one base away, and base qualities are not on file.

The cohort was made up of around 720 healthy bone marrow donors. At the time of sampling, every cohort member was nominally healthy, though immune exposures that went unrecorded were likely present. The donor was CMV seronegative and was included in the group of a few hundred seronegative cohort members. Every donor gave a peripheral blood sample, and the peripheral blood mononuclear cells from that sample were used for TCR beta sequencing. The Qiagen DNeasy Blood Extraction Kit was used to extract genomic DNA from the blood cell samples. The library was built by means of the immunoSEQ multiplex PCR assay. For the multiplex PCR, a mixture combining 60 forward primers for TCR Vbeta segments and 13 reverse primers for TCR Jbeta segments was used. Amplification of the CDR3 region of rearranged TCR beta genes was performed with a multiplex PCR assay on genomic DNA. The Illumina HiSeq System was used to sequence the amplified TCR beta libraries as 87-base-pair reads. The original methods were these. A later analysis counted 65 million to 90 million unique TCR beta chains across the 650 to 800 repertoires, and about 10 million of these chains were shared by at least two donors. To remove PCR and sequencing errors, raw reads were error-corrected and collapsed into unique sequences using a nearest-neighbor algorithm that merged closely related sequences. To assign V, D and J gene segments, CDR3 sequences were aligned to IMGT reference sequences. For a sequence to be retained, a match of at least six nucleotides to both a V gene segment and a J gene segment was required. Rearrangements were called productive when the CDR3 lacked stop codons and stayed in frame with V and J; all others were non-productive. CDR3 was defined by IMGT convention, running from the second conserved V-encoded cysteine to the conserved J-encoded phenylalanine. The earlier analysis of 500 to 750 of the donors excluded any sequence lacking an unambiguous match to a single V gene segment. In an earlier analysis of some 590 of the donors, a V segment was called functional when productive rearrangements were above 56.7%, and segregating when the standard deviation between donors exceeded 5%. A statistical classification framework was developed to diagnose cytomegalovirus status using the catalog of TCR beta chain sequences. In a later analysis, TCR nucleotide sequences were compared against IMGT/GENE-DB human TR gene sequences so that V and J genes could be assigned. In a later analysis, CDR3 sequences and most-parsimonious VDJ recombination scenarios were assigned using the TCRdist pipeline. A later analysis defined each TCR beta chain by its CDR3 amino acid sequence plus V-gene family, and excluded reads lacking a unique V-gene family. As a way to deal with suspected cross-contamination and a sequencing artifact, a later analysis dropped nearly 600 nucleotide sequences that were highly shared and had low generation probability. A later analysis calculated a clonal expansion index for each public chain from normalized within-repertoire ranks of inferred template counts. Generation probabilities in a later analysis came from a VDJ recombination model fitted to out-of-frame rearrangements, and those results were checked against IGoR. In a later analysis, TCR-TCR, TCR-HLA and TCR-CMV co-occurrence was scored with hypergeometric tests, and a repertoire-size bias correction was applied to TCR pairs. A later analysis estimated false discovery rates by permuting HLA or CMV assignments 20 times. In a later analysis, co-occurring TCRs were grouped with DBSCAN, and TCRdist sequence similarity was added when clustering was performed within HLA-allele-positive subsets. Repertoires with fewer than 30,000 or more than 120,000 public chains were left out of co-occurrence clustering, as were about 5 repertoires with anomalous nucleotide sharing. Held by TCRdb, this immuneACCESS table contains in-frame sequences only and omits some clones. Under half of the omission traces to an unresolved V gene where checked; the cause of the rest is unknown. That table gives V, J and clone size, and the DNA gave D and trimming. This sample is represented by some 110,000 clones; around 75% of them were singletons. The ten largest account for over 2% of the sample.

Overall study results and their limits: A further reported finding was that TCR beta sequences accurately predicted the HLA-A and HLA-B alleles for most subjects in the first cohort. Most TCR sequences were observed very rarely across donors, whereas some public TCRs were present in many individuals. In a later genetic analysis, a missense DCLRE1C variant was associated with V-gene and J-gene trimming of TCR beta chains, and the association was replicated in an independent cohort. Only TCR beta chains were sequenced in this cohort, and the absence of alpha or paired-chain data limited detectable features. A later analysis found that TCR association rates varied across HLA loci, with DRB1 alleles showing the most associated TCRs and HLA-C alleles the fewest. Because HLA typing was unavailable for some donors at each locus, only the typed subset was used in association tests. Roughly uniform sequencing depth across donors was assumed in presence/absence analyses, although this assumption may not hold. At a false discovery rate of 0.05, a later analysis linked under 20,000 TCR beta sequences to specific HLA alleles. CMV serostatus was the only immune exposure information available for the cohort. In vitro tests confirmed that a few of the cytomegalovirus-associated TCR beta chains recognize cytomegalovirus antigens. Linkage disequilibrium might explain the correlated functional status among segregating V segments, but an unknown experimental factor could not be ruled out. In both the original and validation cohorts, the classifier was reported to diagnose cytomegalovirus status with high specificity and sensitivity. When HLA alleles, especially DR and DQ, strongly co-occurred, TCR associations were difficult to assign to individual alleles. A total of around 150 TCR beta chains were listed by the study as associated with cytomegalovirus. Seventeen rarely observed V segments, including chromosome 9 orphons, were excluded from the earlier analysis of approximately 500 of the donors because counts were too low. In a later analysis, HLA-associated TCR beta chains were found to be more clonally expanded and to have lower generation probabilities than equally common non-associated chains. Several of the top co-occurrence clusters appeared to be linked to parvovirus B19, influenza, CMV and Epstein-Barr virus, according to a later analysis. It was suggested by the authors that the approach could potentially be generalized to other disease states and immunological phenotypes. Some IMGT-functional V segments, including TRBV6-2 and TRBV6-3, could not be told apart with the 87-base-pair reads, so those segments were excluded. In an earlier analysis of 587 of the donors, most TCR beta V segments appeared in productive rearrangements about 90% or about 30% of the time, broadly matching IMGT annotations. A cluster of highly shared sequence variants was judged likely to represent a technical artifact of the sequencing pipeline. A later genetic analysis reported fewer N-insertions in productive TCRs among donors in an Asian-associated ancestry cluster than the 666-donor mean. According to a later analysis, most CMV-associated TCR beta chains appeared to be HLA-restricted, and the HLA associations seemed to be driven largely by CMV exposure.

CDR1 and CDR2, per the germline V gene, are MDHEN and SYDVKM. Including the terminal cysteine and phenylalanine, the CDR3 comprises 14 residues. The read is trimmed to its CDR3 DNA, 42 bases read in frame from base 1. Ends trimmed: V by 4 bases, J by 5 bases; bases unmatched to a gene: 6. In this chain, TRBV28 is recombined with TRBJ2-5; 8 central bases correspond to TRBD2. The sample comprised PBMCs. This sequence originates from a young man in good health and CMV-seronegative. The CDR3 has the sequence CASSSRGGVETQYF. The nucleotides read TGTGCCAGCAGTTCACGGGGGGGCGTTGAGACCCAGTACTTC. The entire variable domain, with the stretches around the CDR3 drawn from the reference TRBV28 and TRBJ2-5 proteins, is DVKVTQSSRYLVKRTGEKVFLECVQDMDHENMFWYRQDPGLGLRLIYFSYDVKMKEKGDIPEGYSVSREKKERFSLILESASTNQTSMYLCASSSRGGVETQYFGPGTRLLVL.